The 14 T cell receptor beta chains below all came from one sample that was sequenced in a study of beta chain features in type 1 diabetes. Of the isolated RNA, all was reverse transcribed, and so the sequenced material was expressed TCRB transcripts. TCRdb's copy holds only in-frame clones and misses some; the assay was immunoSEQ multiplex PCR. Of 250,000 or so clones listed, approximately 15% were seen once; the top ten hold approximately 0.018%. These receptors have no identified antigens. Study findings and constraints: Shorter TCRB CDR3s, moderately but significantly so, were found in Type 1 diabetes patients in all four CD4+ subsets.

The sample was naive CD4+ T cells from blood. The receptors were sampled from a man aged 25-45 years with type 1 diabetes.

This sequence joins TRBV6-5 and TRBJ2-7; D ambiguous. CDR1 is MNHEY and CDR2 is SVGAGI in the germline V gene. The CDR3 extends over 14 amino acids. Trimming left V 3 bases short and J 4 bases short, with 13 bases between. CDR3 DNA sequence: TGTGCCAGCAGTTATGCACAGAATCTTTACGAGCAGTACTTC. It yields the protein CASSYAQNLYEQYF.

This chain links TRBV20-1 with TRBJ1-1; D is undetermined. The CDR3 is made up of 11 amino acids. Trimming took 0 bases from V and 5 from J, leaving 4 bases between them. Germline CDR1 and CDR2: DFQATT and SNEGSKA (reference sequence). CDR3 in amino acids: CSARDQTEAFF. CDR3 nucleotide sequence: TGCAGTGCTAGAGACCAGACTGAAGCTTTCTTT.

The chain joins TRBV23-1 to TRBJ2-7; 10 bases are shared with TRBD1. TRBV23-1 is placed among ORFs of uncertain function. The CDR3 runs 15 residues. Trimming took 4 bases from V and 1 from J; bases not matched to a gene: 4. CDR3: CASSLPGQGSYEQYF. The CDR3 DNA is TGCGCCAGCAGTCTGCCGGGACAGGGGTCCTACGAGCAGTACTTC.

The J gene is TRBJ2-3, the V gene TRBV29-1; TRBD2 matches 7 bases. The CDR3 is 17 residues long. CDR1 is SQVTM and CDR2 is ANQGSEA in the germline V gene. V trimming: 0 bases; J trimming: 1 base; junction bases outside the gene matches: 10. The DNA of the CDR3 is TGCAGCGTTGAAGAGGGGTTCGGCCTAGCGGGCACAGATACGCAGTATTTT. Its translation: CSVEEGFGLAGTDTQYF.

The chain combines TRBV19 with TRBJ1-1; D unresolved. The V gene lost 3 bases and the J gene lost 0 bases, with 8 bases spanning the gap. The CDR3 consists of 14 residues. Germline V CDR1 and CDR2: LNHDA, SQIVND (reference sequence). The CDR3 DNA reads as TGTGCCAGTAGTATTAATCAGATGAACACTGAAGCTTTCTTT. It encodes CASSINQMNTEAFF.

The table lists this clone with a few counts. V gene TRBV5-4 combines with J gene TRBJ2-1; 9 nucleotides agree with TRBD1. V dropped 4 bases and J dropped 5; count of bases not matched to a gene: 10. The length of the CDR3 is 16 residues. From germline, CDR1 is SGHNT and CDR2 YYREEE (reference sequence). The CDR3 DNA follows: TGTGCCAGCAGCCCTTTAGGACAGGGGTCAGACAATGAGCAGTTCTTC. This gives the protein CASSPLGQGSDNEQFF.

This clone was observed a few times. The J gene is TRBJ2-1, the V gene TRBV5-1; 10 bases match TRBD2. The ends lost 5 bases at V and 9 bases at J; junction bases unmatched: 11. The length of the CDR3 is 15 residues. Germline V gene data show CDR1 as SGHRS and CDR2 as YFSETQ. The CDR3 DNA reads TGCGCCAGCAGAGCCGCGCTAGCGGGAGAGGGTGAGCAGTTCTTC. Protein: CASRAALAGEGEQFF.

The chain uses TRBV5-1 and TRBJ1-2; D is perhaps TRBD1 (6 bases). V was trimmed by 4 bases and J by 9 bases, leaving 16 bases between them. Per the germline V gene, CDR1 is SGHRS and CDR2 is YFSETQ. There are 13 residues in the CDR3. The CDR3 DNA is TGCGCCAGCAGCCTTCCGGACAGTCTTAGCTACACCTTC. It yields the protein CASSLPDSLSYTF. The variable domain in full, completed from reference TRBV5-1 and TRBJ1-2, reads KAGVTQTPRYLIKTRGQQVTLSCSPISGHRSVSWYQQTPGQGLQFLFEYFSETQRNKGNFPGRFSGRQFSNSRSEMNVSTLELGDSALYLCASSLPDSLSYTFGSGTRLTVV.

This clone has more than one count but fewer than ten. The chain combines TRBV5-6 with TRBJ1-1; D remains unclear. This CDR3 has 13 amino acids. Between the trimmed V and J ends, which lost 0 bases and 1 base, there was a span of 4 bases. Germline V lookup: CDR1 SGHDT, CDR2 YYEEEE. The DNA of the CDR3 is TGTGCCAGCAGCTTGGACTGGAACACTGAAGCTTTCTTT. Translating gives CASSLDWNTEAFF.

This clone was seen a handful of times. V and J are TRBV6-1 and TRBJ2-7, with 8 bases lining up with TRBD1. CDR3 size: 14 residues. Per the germline V gene, CDR1 is MNHNS and CDR2 is SASEGT. V lost 7 bases and J lost 1; bases outside the gene matches: 6. CDR3 protein: CASIQQGGSYEQYF. As DNA, the CDR3 is TGTGCCAGCATTCAACAGGGGGGATCCTACGAGCAGTACTTC.

Comment on this clone: At one boundary the junction diverges from the germline segment, which might be a read error. V is TRBV4-1 and J is TRBJ2-5, with D tentatively TRBD2 (6 bases). This CDR3 spans 14 amino acids. Germline V gene data show CDR1 as MGHRA and CDR2 as YSYEKL. CDR3 DNA sequence: TGTGCCAGCAGCCAAGAGCTGCGGGGCAAGACCCAGTACTTC. Translating gives CASSQELRGKTQYF.

The V gene is TRBV6-6, the J gene TRBJ2-7; D is possibly TRBD1 (6 bases). CDR3 size: 13 residues. Germline CDR1 and CDR2: MNHNY and SVGAGI (reference sequence). Trimming shortened V by 7 bases and J by 1 base, and 11 bases separated the two germline ends. CDR3 nucleotides: TGTGCCAGCACTCTGGACAGTTCCTACGAGCAGTACTTC. Translation gives CASTLDSSYEQYF.

There are a few counts of this clone. The chain couples TRBV4-1 to TRBJ1-2, with D possibly TRBD1 on 5 matching bases. Germline-derived CDR1 and CDR2 are MGHRA and YSYEKL. The CDR3 runs to 15 residues. Trimming removed 0 bases from V and 8 bases from J, with 16 bases in between. The CDR3 DNA sequence: TGCGCCAGCAGCCAAGAAGGGGTCTCCCCTGGGGGCTACACCTTC. This encodes CASSQEGVSPGGYTF.

This clone was observed a few times. The chain recombines TRBV19 with TRBJ2-1; D gene uncertain. The CDR3 loop spans 11 amino acids. With 7 bases removed from V and 5 bases from J, the gap between germline ends came to 6 bases. CDR1 is LNHDA and CDR2 is SQIVND in the germline V gene (reference sequence). The CDR3 here is CASTTDNEQFF. The CDR3 nucleotides read TGTGCCAGTACTACAGACAATGAGCAGTTCTTC.